This T cell receptor beta chain was sequenced during a study of cytomegalovirus exposure and HLA in healthy donors. About this clone itself: The antigen remains undetermined.

The PCR was carried out with 60 Vbeta primers and 13 Jbeta primers. The table came from immunoSEQ multiplex PCR; TCRdb's copy has only in-frame clones and leaves some out. The sample includes some 190,000 clones, 75% to 90% of them seen just once. CDR3 length: 17 residues. Germline V lookup: CDR1 MNHNS, CDR2 SASEGT. V trimming: 3 bases; J trimming: 3 bases; junction bases outside the gene matches: 8. Regarding the study as a whole: An analysis that came later showed most CMV-associated TCR beta chains appearing HLA-restricted. Later on, an analysis found that several of the most significant clusters appeared to be linked to common viral pathogens, which included parvovirus B19. As confirmed in vitro, a few CMV-associated chains were specific for CMV antigens.

Sequenced material: PBMCs. The origin of this receptor is a girl aged 10-17 years in good health and CMV-seropositive. This chain joins TRBV6-1 and TRBJ2-3, with TRBD2 identical over 11 bases. The CDR3 bases are TGTGCCAGCAGTGACCAAACTAGCGGGAGTTCGACAGATACGCAGTATTTT. It is translated as CASSDQTSGSSTDTQYF.